The rows below give T cell receptor beta chains drawn from one sample of a study of shared clonotypes between healthy human individuals. Data came from immunoSEQ multiplex PCR; TCRdb stores just in-frame clones and leaves some out. The sample comprises 2 million to 2.5 million clones, less than 95% of which are singletons, and approximately 0.4% rests with the top ten. Material for sequencing was naive CD4+ T cells from PBMCs. All receptors come from a man between 18 and 29 years old in good health. Some clones in this sample may be carry-over from other donors' samples. Each CDR3 is given with its conserved first and last residue. D genes are given only for firm matches. Size values are once, few and many counts, or a class for expanded clones, and some rows have none.

v_gene: TRBV4-1
j_gene: TRBJ1-1
d_gene: -
abundance: -
CDR3aa: CASSLRGLALVPNTEAFF
CDR3nt: TGCGCCAGCAGCCTTAGGGGCCTGGCCTTAGTTCCGAACACTGAAGCTTTCTTT

v_gene: TRBV11-2
j_gene: TRBJ2-5
d_gene: -
abundance: once
CDR3aa: CASSLIPGGGEETQYF
CDR3nt: TGTGCCAGCAGCTTGATACCCGGGGGAGGTGAGGAGACCCAGTACTTC

v_gene: TRBV6-6
j_gene: TRBJ2-3
d_gene: -
abundance: -
CDR3aa: CASSYSEETDTQYF
CDR3nt: TGTGCCAGCAGTTACTCAGAAGAGACAGATACGCAGTATTTT

v_gene: TRBV7-9
j_gene: TRBJ1-1
d_gene: -
abundance: -
CDR3aa: CASSSNYDSGSEAFF
CDR3nt: TGTGCCAGCAGCTCCAACTACGACAGTGGGAGTGAAGCTTTCTTT

v_gene: TRBV28
j_gene: TRBJ2-5
d_gene: -
abundance: -
CDR3aa: CASSGTLGGRETQYF
CDR3nt: TGTGCCAGCAGCGGGACCTTGGGGGGCCGGGAGACCCAGTACTTC

v_gene: TRBV28
j_gene: TRBJ2-7
d_gene: -
abundance: few
CDR3aa: CASMRGETYEQYF
CDR3nt: TGTGCCAGCATGAGAGGGGAGACCTACGAGCAGTACTTC

v_gene: TRBV6-1
j_gene: TRBJ2-7
d_gene: -
abundance: -
CDR3aa: CASTWTASYEQYF
CDR3nt: TGTGCCAGCACTTGGACAGCTTCCTACGAGCAGTACTTC

v_gene: TRBV5-1
j_gene: TRBJ2-2
d_gene: -
abundance: -
CDR3aa: CASSVRDTGELFF
CDR3nt: TGCGCCAGCAGCGTAAGGGACACCGGGGAGCTGTTTTTT

v_gene: TRBV6-5
j_gene: TRBJ2-7
d_gene: -
abundance: -
CDR3aa: CASSKTYEQYF
CDR3nt: TGTGCCAGCAGTAAAACCTACGAGCAGTACTTC

v_gene: TRBV7-9
j_gene: TRBJ2-1
d_gene: -
abundance: -
CDR3aa: CASSLVPWGSYNEQFF
CDR3nt: TGTGCCAGCAGCTTAGTCCCTTGGGGCTCCTACAATGAGCAGTTCTTC

v_gene: TRBV30
j_gene: TRBJ2-3
d_gene: -
abundance: -
CDR3aa: CAWSKGGSTDTQYF
CDR3nt: TGTGCCTGGAGTAAAGGGGGGAGCACAGATACGCAGTATTTT

v_gene: TRBV10-2
j_gene: TRBJ1-1
d_gene: -
abundance: -
CDR3aa: CASSESTGGTEAFF
CDR3nt: TGCGCCAGCAGTGAGTCGACGGGGGGCACTGAAGCTTTCTTT

v_gene: TRBV27
j_gene: TRBJ2-3
d_gene: TRBD2
abundance: -
CDR3aa: CASGVVGGGETDTQYF
CDR3nt: TGTGCCAGCGGTGTCGTCGGCGGGGGGGAGACAGATACGCAGTATTTT

v_gene: TRBV7-6
j_gene: TRBJ2-3
d_gene: TRBD2
abundance: -
CDR3aa: CASSLTSGSTDTQYF
CDR3nt: TGTGCCAGCAGCTTAACTAGCGGGAGCACAGATACGCAGTATTTT

v_gene: TRBV6-1
j_gene: TRBJ1-5
d_gene: TRBD1
abundance: -
CDR3aa: CASSERGGQVSNQPQHF
CDR3nt: TGTGCCAGCAGTGAAAGGGGAGGACAGGTCTCCAATCAGCCCCAGCATTTT

v_gene: TRBV7-9
j_gene: TRBJ2-2
d_gene: -
abundance: once
CDR3aa: CASSLAATANTGELFF
CDR3nt: TGTGCCAGCAGCTTAGCGGCGACAGCGAACACCGGGGAGCTGTTTTTT

v_gene: TRBV28
j_gene: TRBJ1-2
d_gene: TRBD1
abundance: -
CDR3aa: CASSIAGTAFGYTF
CDR3nt: TGTGCCAGCAGTATTGCCGGGACAGCGTTTGGCTACACCTTC

v_gene: TRBV6-5
j_gene: TRBJ1-5
d_gene: -
abundance: -
CDR3aa: CASSPRRSTNQPQHF
CDR3nt: TGTGCCAGCAGCCCCCGGAGGAGCACCAATCAGCCCCAGCATTTT

v_gene: TRBV15
j_gene: TRBJ1-1
d_gene: -
abundance: -
CDR3aa: CATKGALNTEAFF
CDR3nt: TGTGCCACCAAAGGTGCCTTGAACACTGAAGCTTTCTTT

v_gene: TRBV14
j_gene: TRBJ2-5
d_gene: -
abundance: -
CDR3aa: CASSLSGGGETQYF
CDR3nt: TGTGCCAGCAGCCTTTCAGGGGGAGGCGAGACCCAGTACTTC

v_gene: TRBV19
j_gene: TRBJ2-1
d_gene: TRBD2
abundance: once
CDR3aa: CASSEQQVPGTSEFF
CDR3nt: TGTGCCAGTAGTGAACAACAAGTCCCCGGGACTAGCGAGTTCTTC

v_gene: TRBV27
j_gene: TRBJ2-1
d_gene: TRBD1
abundance: -
CDR3aa: CASSPWTGTTYNEQFF
CDR3nt: TGTGCCAGCAGTCCGTGGACAGGGACCACCTACAATGAGCAGTTCTTC

v_gene: TRBV5-1
j_gene: TRBJ1-2
d_gene: TRBD1
abundance: once
CDR3aa: CASRQGTALGVGYTF
CDR3nt: TGCGCCAGCAGGCAGGGGACAGCCCTCGGAGTTGGCTACACCTTC

v_gene: TRBV10-3
j_gene: TRBJ1-2
d_gene: -
abundance: -
CDR3aa: CAISGNRRGSYGYTF
CDR3nt: TGTGCCATCAGTGGAAACAGGAGAGGGTCTTATGGCTACACCTTC

v_gene: TRBV18
j_gene: TRBJ1-1
d_gene: TRBD1
abundance: -
CDR3aa: CASSRGQEAFF
CDR3nt: TGTGCCAGCTCACGGGGACAGGAAGCTTTCTTT

v_gene: TRBV15
j_gene: TRBJ2-7
d_gene: TRBD2
abundance: -
CDR3aa: CATSRTSSYEQYF
CDR3nt: TGTGCCACCAGCAGGACTAGCAGCTACGAGCAGTACTTC

v_gene: TRBV19
j_gene: TRBJ1-5
d_gene: -
abundance: -
CDR3aa: CASSISPQPQHF
CDR3nt: TGTGCCAGTAGTATCTCGCCGCAGCCCCAGCATTTT

v_gene: TRBV30
j_gene: TRBJ1-3
d_gene: -
abundance: -
CDR3aa: CAWISALSGNTIYF
CDR3nt: TGTGCCTGGATCAGCGCTTTGTCTGGAAACACCATATATTTT

v_gene: TRBV4-2
j_gene: TRBJ2-7
d_gene: TRBD1
abundance: -
CDR3aa: CASSPTGRAAYEQYF
CDR3nt: TGTGCCAGCAGCCCGACAGGGCGTGCGGCCTACGAGCAGTACTTC

v_gene: TRBV11-3
j_gene: TRBJ2-2
d_gene: -
abundance: -
CDR3aa: CASSLGGRGTGELFF
CDR3nt: TGTGCCAGCAGCTTAGGGGGTCGGGGCACCGGGGAGCTGTTTTTT

v_gene: TRBV13
j_gene: TRBJ2-7
d_gene: -
abundance: -
CDR3aa: CASSHAYEQYF
CDR3nt: TGTGCCAGCAGCCACGCCTACGAGCAGTACTTC

v_gene: TRBV30
j_gene: TRBJ2-7
d_gene: -
abundance: -
CDR3aa: CAWSSFRGYEQYF
CDR3nt: TGTGCCTGGAGTTCTTTTAGGGGGTACGAGCAGTACTTC